Each of the 17 T cell receptor beta chains below was sequenced from the same sample in a study of T cells in Graves' hyperthyroidism and ophthalmopathy. There were TCR beta CDR3 regions amplified from RNA transcripts. First-round RT-PCR with HTBI primers amplified the TCR CDR3 region. TCRdb used MiXCR to reprocess the multiplex PCR reads, holding one entry per CDR3 protein. The sample lists some 500,000 distinct CDR3 sequences, around 15% occurring once. Sequencing was carried out using blood. The receptors shown here come from a woman aged 18-35 years with Graves' hyperthyroidism.

There are many counts of this clonotype. The V call is TRBV12-3 or TRBV12-4, the J call TRBJ2-1, with TRBD2 as a possible D gene (6 bases). V shed 3 bases and J shed 12 bases, with 18 bases lying between them. The CDR3 is made up of 14 amino acids. Here the CDR3 DNA reads TGTGCCAGCAGTTTGATGGGGGGATGGGAGATGCAGTTCTTC. As protein: CASSLMGGWEMQFF.

In its sample, this clonotype was seen many times. The chain carries TRBV11-3 and TRBJ2-5; the D is unclear. The CDR3 spans 14 residues. Trimming stripped 4 bases from V and 2 bases from J, with 11 bases between. Looked up from germline, CDR1 is SGHNT and CDR2 is YENEEA. This chain's CDR3 is CASSWYLGQETQYF. CDR3 nucleotide sequence: TGTGCCAGCAGCTGGTACCTGGGACAAGAGACCCAGTACTTC.

There are a few counts of this clonotype. V gene TRBV7-3 combines with J gene TRBJ1-1; weak D call: TRBD1 (5 bases). The CDR3 sequence is 15 residues long. V lost 3 bases and J 1 base, leaving 12 bases between the germline ends. Looked up from germline, CDR1 is SGHTA and CDR2 is FQGTGA. The CDR3 nucleotides are TGTGCCAGCAGCTTGGCGGGGGGGTGGAACACTGAAGCTTTCTTT. As protein: CASSLAGGWNTEAFF.

The chain joins TRBV10-3 to TRBJ2-1; D gene uncertain. The CDR3 is made up of 14 amino acids. The ends were cut back, 6 bases at V and 0 bases at J, with 9 bases in the middle. The germline V gene encodes CDR1 ENHRY and CDR2 SYGVKD. CDR3 in amino acids: CAISEQSSYNEQFF. The CDR3 bases are TGTGCCATCAGCGAACAGAGCTCCTACAATGAGCAGTTCTTC.

This clonotype was found many times. The DNA for the CDR3 is TGTGCCAGCCATGACCGGGACAGGCCCTTCAATGAGCAGTTCTTC. Its translation is CASHDRDRPFNEQFF. The chain combines TRBV27 with TRBJ2-1, with 8 bases identical to TRBD1. J gave up 6 bases and V 8 bases, and 12 bases lay outside the gene matches. This CDR3 has 15 amino acids. Germline-derived CDR1 and CDR2 are MNHEY and SMNVEV (reference sequence).

The V call is TRBV10-2, the J call TRBJ2-7; D might be TRBD1 or TRBD2, each matching 6 bases. Looked up from germline, CDR1 is WSHSY and CDR2 is SAAADI. Trimming removed 7 bases from V and 6 bases from J, with 19 bases in between. The CDR3 is made up of 14 amino acids. CDR3: CASTTSEGVGEQYF. In nucleotides, the CDR3 is TGCGCCAGCACCACCTCGGAGGGGGTGGGCGAGCAGTACTTC.

This clonotype showed up many times. The chain recombines TRBV29-1 with TRBJ2-7, with 7 bases aligning to TRBD1. The CDR3 loop spans 11 amino acids. CDR1 is SQVTM, CDR2 ANQGSEA, per germline. V was clipped by 7 bases and J by 6 bases; unmatched bases: 6. This CDR3 is CSAGTEFEQYV. In nucleotides, the CDR3 is TGCAGCGCTGGGACAGAGTTCGAGCAGTACGTC.

As regards this clonotype: A much larger clone sits a single nucleotide away, making a read error possible. This chain links TRBV30 with TRBJ1-1; possibly TRBD1 for D (6 bases). The germline CDR1 and CDR2 sequences are GTSNPN and SVGIG (reference sequence). The ends were cut back, 8 bases at V and 3 bases at J, with 10 bases in the middle. This CDR3 region has 11 residues. The CDR3 protein is CARNRDTEAFF. CDR3 DNA sequence: TGTGCCCGGAACAGGGACACTGAAGCTTTCTTT.

Only a few counts were recorded for this clonotype. V usage is TRBV29-1 and J usage is TRBJ2-5; TRBD1 matches at 9 bases. Trimming took 2 bases from V and 4 from J; bases not matched to a gene: 5. CDR1 and CDR2 (germline): SQVTM, ANQGSEA. CDR3 length: 14 residues. In DNA, the CDR3 is TGCAGCGTTGAATACAGGGGGCGAGGAGAGACCCAGTACTTC. It encodes CSVEYRGRGETQYF.

The V call is TRBV12-3 or TRBV12-4, the J call TRBJ2-2; D perhaps matches TRBD1 (7 bases). CDR3 size: 16 residues. The V end lost 5 bases, the J end lost 5 bases, and 18 bases lay between the germline ends. Here the CDR3 DNA reads TGTGCCAGCAGTACCCCATGGGCAGGGGGGACCGGGGAGCTGTTTTTT. Its translation: CASSTPWAGGTGELFF.

This clonotype was seen ten or more times. The chain is built from TRBV24-1 and TRBJ1-4, with D unresolved. CDR1 and CDR2 (germline): KGHDR, SFDVKD. The ends were cut back, 0 bases at V and 8 bases at J, with 3 bases in the middle. The length of the CDR3 is 12 residues. Here the CDR3 DNA reads TGTGCCACCAGTGATTTGGAGGAAAAACTGTTTTTT. It specifies CATSDLEEKLFF.

The chain couples TRBV2 to TRBJ1-6, with 8 bases fitting TRBD1. Looked up from germline, CDR1 is SNHLY and CDR2 is FYNNEI. The CDR3 is made up of 13 amino acids. The trim removed 10 bases at V and 11 bases at J, leaving 10 bases unmatched. The CDR3, as DNA: TGTGCCACGGACGGACAGGGAACTACACCCCTCCACTTT. It specifies CATDGQGTTPLHF. Supplemented by reference TRBV2 and TRBJ1-6, the full variable domain reads EPEVTQTPSHQVTQMGQEVILRCVPISNHLYFYWYRQILGQKVEFLVSFYNNEISEKSEIFDDQFSVERPDGSNFTLKIRSTKLEDSAMYFCATDGQGTTPLHFGNGTRLTVT.

This clonotype was recorded at least ten times. The V and J genes are TRBV12-3 or TRBV12-4 and TRBJ1-3; D is ambiguous. Trimming removed 6 bases from V and 11 bases from J, with 14 bases in between. The length of the CDR3 is 12 residues. The CDR3 spells CASRSGESSIYF. The CDR3 DNA follows: TGTGCCAGCAGATCCGGGGAGAGCTCCATATATTTT.

This clonotype was recorded at least ten times. CDR3 residues: CASSLGGGGGADTQYF. In DNA, the CDR3 is TGTGCCAGCAGCTTGGGTGGTGGGGGGGGGGCAGATACGCAGTATTTT. V usage is TRBV11-3 and J usage is TRBJ2-3, with 7 nucleotides matching TRBD2. The J segment lost 4 bases and the V segment lost 3 bases, leaving 10 bases of the junction unmatched. The CDR3 spans 16 residues. The germline gives CDR1 SGHNT, CDR2 YENEEA.

This clonotype was counted at least ten times. V and J are TRBV19 and TRBJ2-1; D might be TRBD2 (6 bases). Per the germline V gene, CDR1 is LNHDA and CDR2 is SQIVND (reference sequence). The CDR3 sequence is 13 residues long. Between the trimmed V and J ends, which lost 6 bases and 7 bases, there was a span of 13 bases. CDR3 sequence: CASRSAGQNEQFF. The DNA of the CDR3 is TGTGCCAGTAGGTCAGCGGGCCAGAATGAGCAGTTCTTC.

The rearrangement links TRBV4-1 to TRBJ1-1; 7 bases align to TRBD1. The CDR3 contains 14 residues. Trimming at V came to 3 bases and at J to 5 bases, leaving 6 bases not matched to a gene. Germline V gene data show CDR1 as MGHRA and CDR2 as YSYEKL. The CDR3 sequence is CASSQPTRGTEAFF. CDR3 in DNA: TGCGCCAGCAGCCAGCCTACCAGGGGGACTGAAGCTTTCTTT.

Turning to this clonotype: The junction and the germline gene differ at one end; a read error may be behind it. V gene TRBV18 combines with J gene TRBJ2-2, with D possibly being TRBD1 or TRBD2 (5 bases each). The CDR3 covers 14 residues. The germline V gene encodes CDR1 KGHSH and CDR2 LQKENI. CDR3 in amino acids: CASSPSQGTGELSF. The CDR3 bases are TGTGCCAGCTCACCGTCCCAGGGCACCGGGGAGCTGTCTTTT.